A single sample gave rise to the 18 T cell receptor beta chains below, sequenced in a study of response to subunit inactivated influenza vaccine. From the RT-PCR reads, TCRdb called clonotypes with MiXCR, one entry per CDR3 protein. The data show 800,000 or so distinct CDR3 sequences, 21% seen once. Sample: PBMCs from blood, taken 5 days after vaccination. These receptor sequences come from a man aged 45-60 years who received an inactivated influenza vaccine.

Written as DNA, the CDR3 is TGTGCCAGCAGCCAAGGACCGACGTACCAAGAGACCCAGTACTTC. Residues: CASSQGPTYQETQYF. The J gene is TRBJ2-5, the V gene TRBV7-6; unclear D gene. The germline CDR1 and CDR2 sequences are SGHVS and FNYEAQ. V was cut by 5 bases and J by 0 bases, with 13 bases left in between. This CDR3 comprises 15 residues.

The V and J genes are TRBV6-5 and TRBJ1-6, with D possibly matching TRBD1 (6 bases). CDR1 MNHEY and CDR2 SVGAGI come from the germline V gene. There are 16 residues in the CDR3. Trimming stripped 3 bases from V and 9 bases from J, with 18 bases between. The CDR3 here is CASSYSTVGGGSPLHF. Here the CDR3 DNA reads TGTGCCAGCAGTTATTCCACAGTGGGAGGGGGTTCACCCCTCCACTTT.

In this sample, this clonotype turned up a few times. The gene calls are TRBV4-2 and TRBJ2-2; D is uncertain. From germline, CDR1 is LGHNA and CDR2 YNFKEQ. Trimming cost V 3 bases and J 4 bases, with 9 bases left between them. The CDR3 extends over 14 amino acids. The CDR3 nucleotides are TGTGCCAGCAGCCATACGGCTGTCACCGGGGAGCTGTTTTTT. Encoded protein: CASSHTAVTGELFF.

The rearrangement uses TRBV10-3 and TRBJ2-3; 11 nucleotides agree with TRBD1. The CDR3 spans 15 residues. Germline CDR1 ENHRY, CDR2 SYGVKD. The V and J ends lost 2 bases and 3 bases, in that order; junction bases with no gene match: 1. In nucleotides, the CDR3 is TGTGCCATCAGTGAGGGGACAGGGGGGACAGATACGCAGTATTTT. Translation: CAISEGTGGTDTQYF.

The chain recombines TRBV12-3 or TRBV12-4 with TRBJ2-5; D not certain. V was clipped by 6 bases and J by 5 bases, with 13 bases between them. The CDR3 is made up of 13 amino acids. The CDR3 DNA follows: TGTGCCAGCAGCGGACCGACTTTGGAGACCCAGTACTTC. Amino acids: CASSGPTLETQYF.

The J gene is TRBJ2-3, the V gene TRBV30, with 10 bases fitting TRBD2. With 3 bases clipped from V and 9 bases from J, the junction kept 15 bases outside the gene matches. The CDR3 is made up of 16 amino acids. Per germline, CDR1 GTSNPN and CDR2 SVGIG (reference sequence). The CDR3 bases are TGTGCCTGGAGGCCCAGGACTAGCGGCTTTGAGGGGACGCAGTATTTT. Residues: CAWRPRTSGFEGTQYF. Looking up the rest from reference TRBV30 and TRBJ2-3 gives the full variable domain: SQTIHQWPATLVQPVGSPLSLECTVEGTSNPNLYWYRQAAGRGLQLLFYSVGIGQISSEVPQNLSASRPQDRQFILSSKKLLLSDSGFYLCAWRPRTSGFEGTQYFGPGTRLTVL.

CDR3 sequence: CASSWSSGGTDTQYF. In DNA, the CDR3 is TGTGCCAGCAGTTGGTCCAGCGGAGGCACAGATACGCAGTATTTT. The rearrangement links TRBV9 to TRBJ2-3, with D perhaps TRBD2 (5 bases). Germline values: CDR1 SGDLS, CDR2 YYNGEE. V was cut by 5 bases and J by 1 base, with 14 bases left in between. This CDR3 has 15 residues.

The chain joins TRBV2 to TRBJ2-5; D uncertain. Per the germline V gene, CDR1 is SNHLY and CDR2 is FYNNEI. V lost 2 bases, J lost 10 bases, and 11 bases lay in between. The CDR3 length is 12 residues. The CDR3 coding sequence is TGTGCCAGCAGTGAAATAAGTCGTGGCCAGTACTTC. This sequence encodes CASSEISRGQYF. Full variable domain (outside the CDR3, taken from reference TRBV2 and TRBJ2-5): EPEVTQTPSHQVTQMGQEVILRCVPISNHLYFYWYRQILGQKVEFLVSFYNNEISEKSEIFDDQFSVERPDGSNFTLKIRSTKLEDSAMYFCASSEISRGQYFGPGTRLLVL.

CDR3: CASSVGIRAPDTQYF. CDR3 nucleotides: TGCGCCAGCAGCGTAGGTATTCGGGCACCAGATACGCAGTATTTT. The V gene is TRBV5-1, the J gene TRBJ2-3; no clear D. This CDR3 is 15 amino acids long. The germline CDR1 and CDR2 sequences are SGHRS and YFSETQ. V was shortened by 4 bases and J by 4 bases, with 16 bases between the two germline ends.

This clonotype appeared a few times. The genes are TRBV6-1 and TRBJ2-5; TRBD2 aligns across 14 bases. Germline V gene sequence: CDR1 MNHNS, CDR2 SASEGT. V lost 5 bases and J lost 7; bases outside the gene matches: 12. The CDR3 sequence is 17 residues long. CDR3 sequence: CASSPRTSGRSVGTQYF. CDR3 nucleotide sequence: TGTGCCAGCAGTCCCCGGACTAGCGGGAGGTCGGTCGGGACCCAGTACTTC.

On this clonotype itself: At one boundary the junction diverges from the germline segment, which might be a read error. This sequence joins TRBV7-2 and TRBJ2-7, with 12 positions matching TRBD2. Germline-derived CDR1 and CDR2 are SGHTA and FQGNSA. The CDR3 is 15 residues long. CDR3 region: CVSSPGLAGSHEQYF. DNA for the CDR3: TGTGTCAGCAGCCCGGGACTAGCGGGTTCCCACGAGCAGTACTTC.

The CDR3 protein is CASSVRREGNSPLHF. Here the CDR3 DNA reads TGTGCCAGCAGCGTAAGGAGGGAAGGAAATTCACCCCTCCACTTT. The gene calls are TRBV9 and TRBJ1-6; D gene ambiguous. V lost 1 base to trimming and J lost 7 bases, with 12 bases between them. The CDR3 loop spans 15 amino acids. CDR1 SGDLS and CDR2 YYNGEE come from the germline V gene.

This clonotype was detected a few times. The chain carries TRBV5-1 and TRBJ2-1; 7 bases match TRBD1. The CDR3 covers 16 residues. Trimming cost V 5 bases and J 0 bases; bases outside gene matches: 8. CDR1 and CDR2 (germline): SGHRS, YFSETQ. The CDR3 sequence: CASRQGTASSYNEQFF. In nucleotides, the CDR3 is TGCGCCAGCAGACAAGGGACAGCCAGCTCCTACAATGAGCAGTTCTTC.

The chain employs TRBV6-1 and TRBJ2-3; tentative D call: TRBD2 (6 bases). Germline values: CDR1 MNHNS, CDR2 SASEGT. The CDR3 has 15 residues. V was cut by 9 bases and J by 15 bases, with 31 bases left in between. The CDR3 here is CASSETGVRAAKAYF. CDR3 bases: TGTGCCAGTTCCGAAACGGGGGTCAGGGCCGCGAAGGCTTATTTT.

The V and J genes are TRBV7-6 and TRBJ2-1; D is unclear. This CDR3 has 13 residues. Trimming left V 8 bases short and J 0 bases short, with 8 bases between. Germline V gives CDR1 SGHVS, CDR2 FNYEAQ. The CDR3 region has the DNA TGTGCCAGCGCGGCCAGCTCCTACAATGAGCAGTTCTTC. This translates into CASAASSYNEQFF.

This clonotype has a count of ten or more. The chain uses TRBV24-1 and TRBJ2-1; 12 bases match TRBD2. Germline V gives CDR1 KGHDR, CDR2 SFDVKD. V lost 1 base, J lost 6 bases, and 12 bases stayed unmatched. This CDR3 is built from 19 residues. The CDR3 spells CATSDFKTSGGPVGNEQFF. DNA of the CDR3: TGTGCCACCAGTGATTTTAAGACTAGCGGGGGCCCGGTAGGCAATGAGCAGTTCTTC.

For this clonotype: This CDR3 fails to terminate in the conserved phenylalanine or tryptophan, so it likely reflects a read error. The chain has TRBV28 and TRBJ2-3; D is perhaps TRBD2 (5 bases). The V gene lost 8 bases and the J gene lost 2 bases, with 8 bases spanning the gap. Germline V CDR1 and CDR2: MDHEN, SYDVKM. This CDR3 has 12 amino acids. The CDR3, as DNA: TGTGCCAGCCTTGGACTCACAGATACGCAGTATTCT. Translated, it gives CASLGLTDTQYS.

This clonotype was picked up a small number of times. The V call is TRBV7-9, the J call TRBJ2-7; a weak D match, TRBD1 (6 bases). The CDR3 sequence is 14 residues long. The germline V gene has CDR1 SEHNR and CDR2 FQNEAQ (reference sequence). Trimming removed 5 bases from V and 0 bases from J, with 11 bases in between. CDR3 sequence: CASSVQGSSYEQYF. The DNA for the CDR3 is TGTGCCAGCAGCGTACAGGGTAGCTCCTACGAGCAGTACTTC.